One and the same sample provided the 20 T cell receptor beta chains below, sequenced in a study of tumor-infiltrating lymphocytes in primary liver carcinoma. Researchers generated TCR beta cDNA from approximately 520 ng of total RNA, relying on a constant-region primer. Slightly modified ARM-PCR, run as three nested multiplex PCR rounds, produced the TCR beta libraries. The first two PCR rounds used TRBV1-TRBV30 primers with a Cbeta primer, around 10 cycles each. TCRdb passed the multiplex PCR reads through MiXCR, listing each CDR3 protein once. The sample holds 100,000 or so distinct CDR3 sequences, about four fifths seen once. Investigators took RNA and DNA out together from 20-30 mg of unsorted bulk tissue. Material for sequencing was liver tumor tissue from sampling region 3. Sample subset: tumor region T3, left-lateral pole. The receptors here all came from a man aged 40-55 years with primary liver carcinoma and hepatitis B virus infection.

To note about this clonotype: A much bigger clone sits one base away, suggesting this may be a read error. The missing conserved phenylalanine or tryptophan at the end of this CDR3 makes a read error likely. The chain employs TRBV7-9 and TRBJ2-4; 7 positions agree with TRBD2. Losses at the gene ends were 1 base for V and 1 base for J; bases not matched to a gene: 7. This CDR3 comprises 17 residues. Germline-derived CDR1 and CDR2 are SEHNR and FQNEAQ (reference sequence). The CDR3 DNA sequence: TGTGCCAGCAGCTTAGGGTTGGGGGGGACCGCCAAAAACATTCAGTACCTC. Its protein product is CASSLGLGGTAKNIQYL.

On this clonotype itself: One end of the junction does not line up with germline, which may come from a read error. This chain uses TRBV6-1 with TRBJ2-2; the match to TRBD1 covers 9 bases. CDR1 is MNHNS, CDR2 SASEGT, per germline. There are 16 residues in the CDR3. The DNA for the CDR3 is TGTGCCAGCAGAGAAGCTCCAGGACAGGGGACCGGGGAGCTGTTTTTT. It translates to CASREAPGQGTGELFF.

Notes on this clonotype: The conserved phenylalanine or tryptophan normally closing the CDR3 is absent here, so this likely arose from a read error. The V call is TRBV5-5, the J call TRBJ2-1, with TRBD2 as a possible D gene (6 bases). This CDR3 contains 17 residues. Trimming removed 4 bases at V and 8 bases at J, with 25 bases between. Germline V gene sequence: CDR1 SGHKS, CDR2 YYEKEE (reference sequence). This chain's CDR3 is CASSRALGLTGEYEQFV. The DNA for the CDR3 is TGTGCCAGCAGCCGGGCTCTAGGCCTAACGGGAGAATATGAGCAGTTCGTC.

As to this clonotype: The junction shows a germline mismatch at one end, possibly a read error. This chain joins TRBV6-6 and TRBJ2-5, with TRBD1 as a possible D gene (5 bases). CDR1 and CDR2 (germline): MNHNY, SVGAGI (reference sequence). The CDR3 runs to 13 residues. This CDR3 reads CASSPIRVGTQYF. In DNA form, the CDR3 reads TGTGCTAGCAGCCCGATCAGGGTTGGGACCCAGTACTTC.

V and J are TRBV11-3 and TRBJ2-1, with D possibly being TRBD1 (5 bases). Trimming pared 8 bases from V and 6 bases from J, leaving 17 bases between. The CDR3 consists of 14 residues. In germline, CDR1 is SGHNT, CDR2 YENEEA. The CDR3 loop reads CASYLGVSINEQFF. The CDR3 DNA is TGTGCCAGCTACTTAGGGGTCAGCATCAATGAGCAGTTCTTC.

Worth noting for this clonotype: The junction does not match germline at one end; this may be a read error. This chain links TRBV4-2 with TRBJ1-2; D is undetermined. The germline CDR1 and CDR2 sequences are LGHNA and YNFKEQ. This CDR3 has 14 residues. CDR3 residues: CASSPLEGSYGYIF. As DNA, the CDR3 is TGTGCCAGCAGCCCCTTAGAAGGGAGCTATGGCTACATCTTC.

About this clonotype itself: One end of the junction fails to match germline, which may point to a read error. V is TRBV7-8 and J is TRBJ2-7; 7 bases are a match to TRBD2. This CDR3 spans 13 amino acids. Germline CDR1 and CDR2: SGHVS and FQNEAQ. The CDR3 DNA is TGTGCCAGCGGCCTTACTAGCGCCTACGAGCATTACTTC. It translates to CASGLTSAYEHYF.

As concerns this clonotype: A read error is likely, as this CDR3 ends without the conserved phenylalanine or tryptophan. The limits of the CDR3 on the DNA are not certain, so only TCRdb's listed CDR3 is given. The chain carries TRBV5-1 and TRBJ2-1; the table's D call, TRBD2, was not checked against the DNA. Germline V CDR1 and CDR2: SGHRS, YFSETQ. The CDR3 comprises 15 residues, both ends counted. The chain's CDR3 is CASRKQGLAYNEQLL.

This clonotype was detected ten times or more. The gene calls are TRBV18 and TRBJ2-7; 10 bases are a match to TRBD2. The trim removed 2 bases at V and 6 bases at J, leaving 10 bases unmatched. CDR3 length: 16 residues. Germline V gene sequence: CDR1 KGHSH, CDR2 LQKENI. The CDR3 bases are TGTGCCAGCTCACCAGTCACTAGCGGGGAGGCTCGCGAGCAGTACTTC. This codes for CASSPVTSGEAREQYF.

This chain links TRBV13 with TRBJ2-3; D might be TRBD1 (6 bases). CDR1 is PRHDT, CDR2 FYEKMQ, per germline (reference sequence). The CDR3 spans 15 residues. V dropped 7 bases and J dropped 1 base, with 15 bases sitting between them. The CDR3, as DNA: TGTGCCAGCAACCCTGGGACAAGGGGCACAGATACGCAGTATTTT. It translates to CASNPGTRGTDTQYF.

This clonotype is a singleton in its sample. Germline and junction disagree at one end, which may indicate a read error. The chain has TRBV6-6 and TRBJ1-3, with a tentative D call TRBD1 (6 bases). Germline CDR1 is MNHNY and CDR2 is SVGAGI (reference sequence). The CDR3 runs 15 residues. The CDR3, as DNA: TGTGCCAACAGTCCCGGAGGGGGCTCTGGAAACACCATATATTTT. Translation: CANSPGGGSGNTIYF.

Details on this clonotype: An end of the junction differs from the germline gene, which may be a read error. The CDR3 bases are TGTGCCTGGAGTGCACGAAGCACTGAAGTTTTCTTT. It specifies CAWSARSTEVFF. The V gene is TRBV30, the J gene TRBJ1-1; D call uncertain. The CDR3 spans 12 residues. Germline loops: CDR1 GTSNPN, CDR2 SVGIG (reference sequence). Using reference TRBV30 and TRBJ1-1 for the parts outside the CDR3, the full variable domain is SQTIHQWPATLVQPVGSPLSLECTVEGTSNPNLYWYRQAAGRGLQLLFYSVGIGQISSEVPQNLSASRPQDRQFILSSKKLLLSDSGFYLCAWSARSTEVFFGQGTRLTVV.

Worth noting for this clonotype: Since the CDR3 does not end with the conserved phenylalanine or tryptophan, this likely comes from a read error. The chain recombines TRBV13 with TRBJ2-3, with TRBD1 matching over 10 bases. This CDR3 has 15 amino acids. CDR1 is PRHDT, CDR2 FYEKMQ, per germline (reference sequence). As DNA, the CDR3 is TGTGCCAGCAGCCCTGGGACAGGGGACACAGTTACGCAGTATCTT. Amino acids: CASSPGTGDTVTQYL.

Worth noting for this clonotype: Here the CDR3 omits its conserved ending phenylalanine or tryptophan, so a read error is the likely source. The rearrangement links TRBV12-3 or TRBV12-4 to TRBJ2-3; no reliable D call. CDR3 length equals 11 residues. CDR3 nucleotide sequence: TGTGCCATTCTGAGCACAGATGCGCAGTATTAT. It encodes CAILSTDAQYY.

The chain carries TRBV11-3 and TRBJ1-1; D remains ambiguous. V gave up 1 base and J gave up 13 bases, with 16 bases separating them. CDR1 and CDR2 (germline): SGHNT, YENEEA. The CDR3 is 13 residues long. CDR3 nucleotide sequence: TGTGCCAGCAGCTTAGGTTTCGCCAGTGAGGTTTTCTTT. Encoded protein: CASSLGFASEVFF.

Remarks on this clonotype: The germline gene is not matched at one end of the junction; a read error may be the cause. CDR3 in DNA: TGTGTCAGCAGGCCCAAAGTCTCCGGAAACACCATATATTTT. It specifies CVSRPKVSGNTIYF. V and J are TRBV6-5 and TRBJ1-3, with unresolved D. The germline CDR1 and CDR2 sequences are MNHEY and SVGAGI. The CDR3 extends over 14 amino acids.

Details on this clonotype: Without the conserved terminal phenylalanine or tryptophan, this CDR3 likely stems from a read error. No DNA is shown, since the ends of the CDR3 on it are uncertain; the CDR3 is the one TCRdb lists. This chain joins TRBV12-5 and TRBJ2-7; the table's D call TRBD1 went unverified against the DNA. CDR1 and CDR2 (germline): LGHNT, FRNRAP. The CDR3 length is 13 residues, termini included. CDR3 residues: CASEGTDSYEQYL.

The V gene is TRBV28, the J gene TRBJ2-4; D is ambiguous. The CDR3 length is 15 residues. The germline V gene has CDR1 MDHEN and CDR2 SYDVKM. The V gene lost 10 bases and the J gene lost 6 bases, with 22 bases spanning the gap. The CDR3 is CATLSVGRGVNIQYF. The CDR3 nucleotides read TGTGCCACCCTCTCGGTCGGTAGAGGAGTAAACATTCAGTACTTC.

V usage is TRBV29-1 and J usage is TRBJ1-2; 8 bases map to TRBD1. The CDR3 length is 13 residues. Trimming took 5 bases from V and 9 from J; bases not matched to a gene: 11. Germline loops: CDR1 SQVTM, CDR2 ANQGSEA. DNA of the CDR3: TGCAGCGTTAACCGGGACAGGACCCCATGCTACACCTTC. Translation gives CSVNRDRTPCYTF.

The chain recombines TRBV12-3 or TRBV12-4 with TRBJ2-1, with TRBD2 matching 10 bases. There are 15 residues in the CDR3. The CDR3 spells CTNSLQAGGPHGQFF. The CDR3 bases are TGTACCAACAGTTTACAAGCGGGAGGGCCCCATGGGCAGTTCTTC.